Below are 2 T cell receptor beta chains sequenced from a single sample in a study of T-cell memory formation after mild COVID-19. One entry per CDR3 protein results from TCRdb running MiXCR on the 5' RACE reads. Here the sample spans approximately 44,000 distinct CDR3 sequences, under 7.5% being singletons. The sample was PBMCs or a T cell subset sorted from them (not recorded which). These receptors all come from a man between 18 and 29 years old who had mild COVID-19 (a few samples of this study predate the infection). Cell type and time point are not known.

Only a few counts were recorded for this clonotype. The chain recombines TRBV14 with TRBJ2-3; 8 bases line up with TRBD1. Germline V gene sequence: CDR1 SGHDN, CDR2 FVKESK. This CDR3 contains 16 residues. V trimming: 5 bases; J trimming: 2 bases; junction bases outside the gene matches: 9. The CDR3 sequence: CASSFRTGMNTDTQYF. Written as DNA, the CDR3 is TGTGCCAGCAGCTTTCGGACAGGGATGAACACAGATACGCAGTATTTT.

This chain links TRBV5-6 with TRBJ1-1; 7 positions match TRBD1. The germline V gene encodes CDR1 SGHDT and CDR2 YYEEEE. The junction had 6 bases not matched to a gene; V was cut back by 0 bases and J by 4 bases. This CDR3 has 15 amino acids. The CDR3 is CASSLGNSGGTEAFF. In nucleotides, the CDR3 is TGTGCCAGCAGCTTGGGGAACTCAGGGGGCACTGAAGCTTTCTTT.